This T cell receptor (beta chain) was recovered during a study of shared T cell receptors in the human thymus. Clones were sequenced by immunoSEQ multiplex PCR, and TCRdb holds only the in-frame ones, with some missing. The sample contains 500,000 to 850,000 clones, about 87% of which appear only once. In addition, the sample was reused for a study of human thymus T cells. That study reports: All donors were healthy Finnish infants who were undergoing corrective surgery to treat congenital heart defects. Corrective cardiac operations yielded the resected thymus tissue. Thymic and blood repertoires showed apparently biased V and J gene usage. Among unrelated individuals, related research reported thymic repertoires that overlapped highly.

This TCR was sampled from a boy in the first two years of life with a congenital heart defect. Sequenced input: thymocytes.

This chain's CDR3 is CASSPPRTSTEQFF. CDR3 in DNA: TGCGCCAGCAGCCCGCCGAGGACTAGCACTGAGCAGTTCTTC. The genes are TRBV5-1 and TRBJ2-1, with 8 bases aligning to TRBD2. The CDR3 is made up of 14 amino acids. The V gene's germline CDR1 is SGHRS and CDR2 YFSETQ. J lost 9 bases, V lost 4 bases, and 9 bases had no gene match. The complete variable domain, with remaining parts taken from reference TRBV5-1 and TRBJ2-1, reads KAGVTQTPRYLIKTRGQQVTLSCSPISGHRSVSWYQQTPGQGLQFLFEYFSETQRNKGNFPGRFSGRQFSNSRSEMNVSTLELGDSALYLCASSPPRTSTEQFFGPGTRLTVL.